One sample yielded the 18 T cell receptor beta chains listed below, sequenced in a study of T cells in Graves' hyperthyroidism and ophthalmopathy. Authors of the study amplified TCR beta CDR3 regions from RNA transcripts. HTBI primers drove first-round RT-PCR of the TCR CDR3. In TCRdb, the multiplex PCR reads were re-called with MiXCR into one record per CDR3 protein. The sample shows some 720,000 distinct CDR3 sequences, roughly 15% of them seen only once. Sequencing was done on a sample of blood. All receptors derive from a man aged 18 to 35 with Graves' hyperthyroidism.

This clonotype showed up just a few times. The chain couples TRBV10-3 to TRBJ2-7, with 8 bases fitting TRBD2. J gave up 5 bases and V 3 bases, and 6 bases lay outside the gene matches. Germline V gives CDR1 ENHRY, CDR2 SYGVKD. The CDR3 spans 14 residues. CDR3 sequence: CAISDTGAGDEQYF. The CDR3 DNA reads TGTGCCATCAGTGACACGGGAGCGGGAGACGAGCAGTACTTC.

V gene TRBV20-1 combines with J gene TRBJ1-5; the D gene is possibly TRBD1 (5 bases). V lost 4 bases and J lost 3, with 7 bases in between. Germline values: CDR1 DFQATT, CDR2 SNEGSKA (reference sequence). There are 12 residues in the CDR3. The chain's CDR3 is CSATGANQPQHF. The CDR3 DNA sequence: TGCAGTGCTACCGGGGCCAATCAGCCCCAGCATTTT.

V and J are TRBV28 and TRBJ1-1; TRBD1 agrees at 7 bases. The CDR3 runs 14 residues. The V segment lost 4 bases and the J segment 7 bases; nucleotides outside the gene matches: 9. Germline-derived CDR1 and CDR2 are MDHEN and SYDVKM. CDR3 in amino acids: CASSSLTGTGEAFF. The DNA of the CDR3 is TGTGCCAGCAGTTCCCTGACAGGGACGGGTGAAGCTTTCTTT.

There are many counts of this clonotype. This chain links TRBV18 with TRBJ2-3; D possibly corresponds to TRBD1 (5 bases). The V and J ends lost 2 bases and 4 bases respectively, with 7 bases between them. The CDR3 is 13 amino acids. Germline assignment: CDR1 KGHSH and CDR2 LQKENI. The CDR3 DNA sequence: TGTGCCAGCTCACCAGGGGCCGCAGATACGCAGTATTTT. This translates into CASSPGAADTQYF.

This clonotype has a count of ten or more. The DNA of the CDR3 is TGTGCCAGCAGCTTATCCCTCCGCCCCTACGAGCAGTACTTC. This gives the protein CASSLSLRPYEQYF. The chain carries TRBV7-9 and TRBJ2-7, with unresolved D. V was clipped by 2 bases and J by 2 bases, with 10 bases between them. The CDR3 is 14 amino acids. From germline, CDR1 is SEHNR and CDR2 FQNEAQ (reference sequence).

As for this clonotype: Without the conserved terminal phenylalanine or tryptophan, this CDR3 likely stems from a read error. The genes are TRBV28 and TRBJ1-5; no firm D call. The CDR3 runs 14 residues. Germline values: CDR1 MDHEN, CDR2 SYDVKM. Trimming stripped 2 bases from V and 4 bases from J, with 9 bases between. DNA of the CDR3: TGTGCCAGCAGTTTAGTGACGCATAATCAGCCCCAGCATTTA. Translation gives CASSLVTHNQPQHL.

This clonotype came up many times. The rearrangement joins TRBV27 to TRBJ2-7; no firm D call. The germline V gene has CDR1 MNHEY and CDR2 SMNVEV (reference sequence). CDR3 size: 14 residues. Trimming stripped 3 bases from V and 2 bases from J, with 11 bases between. The CDR3 nucleotides are TGTGCCAGCAGTTTGCTTGGCCCCACCTACGAGCAGTACTTC. It specifies CASSLLGPTYEQYF.

This clonotype was observed at least ten times. The chain recombines TRBV20-1 with TRBJ2-3, with D perhaps being TRBD1 or TRBD2 (5 bases each). Per the germline V gene, CDR1 is DFQATT and CDR2 is SNEGSKA (reference sequence). This CDR3 is 20 amino acids long. Between the trimmed V and J ends, which lost 8 bases and 3 bases, there was a span of 36 bases. CDR3: CSSHATQGQLVERSTDTQYF. CDR3 coding DNA: TGCAGTTCTCATGCCACTCAGGGTCAGCTCGTGGAGCGGTCGACAGATACGCAGTATTTT.

In DNA, the CDR3 is TGTGCCAGCAGCCCCCAGGGAATCGGCGACGAGCAGTACTTC. Amino acid sequence: CASSPQGIGDEQYF. The rearrangement joins TRBV9 to TRBJ2-7; tentatively, D is TRBD1 (5 bases). The germline gives CDR1 SGDLS, CDR2 YYNGEE. This CDR3 is 14 amino acids long. Deletions cut 4 bases from V and 5 bases from J, with 16 bases between. The variable domain in full, with the rest retrieved from reference TRBV9 and TRBJ2-7, is DSGVTQTPKHLITATGQRVTLRCSPRSGDLSVYWYQQSLDQGLQFLIQYYNGEERAKGNILERFSAQQFPDLHSELNLSSLELGDSALYFCASSPQGIGDEQYFGPGTRLTVT.

This clonotype was detected a few times. V and J are TRBV12-3 or TRBV12-4 and TRBJ1-1; a possible D gene is TRBD1 (5 bases). With 6 bases removed from V and 4 bases from J, the gap between germline ends came to 21 bases. The CDR3 contains 16 residues. CDR3 sequence: CASRPWGRSVGTEAFF. For the CDR3, the DNA is TGTGCCAGCAGACCGTGGGGCCGTAGCGTGGGCACTGAAGCTTTCTTT.

This rearrangement joins TRBV4-1 to TRBJ1-2, with a tentative D call TRBD1 (6 bases). Germline CDR1 reads MGHRA; CDR2 reads YSYEKL. V was trimmed by 0 bases and J by 2 bases, leaving 19 bases between them. The CDR3 totals 18 residues. CDR3 nucleotide sequence: TGCGCCAGCAGCCAAGATCTTTGGGACACATCACCGAACTATGGCTACACCTTC. Translated: CASSQDLWDTSPNYGYTF.

In the case of this clonotype: The junction shows a germline mismatch at one end, possibly a read error. The chain uses TRBV18 and TRBJ1-2; D is undetermined. This CDR3 contains 16 residues. Germline-derived CDR1 and CDR2 are KGHSH and LQKENI. CDR3 bases: TGTGCCAGCTCACCAGCGACGGCTCCAACTAACTATGGCTACATCTTC. Translated, it gives CASSPATAPTNYGYIF.

The chain has TRBV5-5 and TRBJ1-2; 8 nucleotides align to TRBD1. Germline V CDR1 and CDR2: SGHKS, YYEKEE (reference sequence). The CDR3 is made up of 16 amino acids. Trimming at V came to 4 bases and at J to 3 bases, leaving 11 bases not matched to a gene. CDR3 protein: CASSQPQGALDYGYTF. DNA of the CDR3: TGTGCCAGCAGCCAGCCCCAGGGGGCGCTGGACTATGGCTACACCTTC.

The chain is built from TRBV29-1 and TRBJ2-1; D is ambiguous. This CDR3 comprises 12 residues. V was cut by 4 bases and J by 4 bases, with 8 bases left in between. Looked up from germline, CDR1 is SQVTM and CDR2 is ANQGSEA. CDR3 sequence reads: CSVASRYNEQFF. CDR3 DNA sequence: TGCAGCGTTGCCAGCAGGTACAATGAGCAGTTCTTC.

The chain links TRBV7-3 to TRBJ2-3; tentatively, D is TRBD2 (6 bases). The V end lost 2 bases, the J end lost 5 bases, and 17 bases lay between the germline ends. Germline V CDR1 and CDR2: SGHTA, FQGTGA. The CDR3 has 16 residues. The CDR3 loop reads CASSLFPSVAEDTQYF. DNA for the CDR3: TGTGCCAGCAGCTTATTCCCTAGCGTAGCAGAAGATACGCAGTATTTT.

To note about this clonotype: This may arise from a read error, as a much more abundant clone is one base away. The chain couples TRBV2 to TRBJ2-7; D may be TRBD1 (5 bases). The CDR3 length is 12 residues. Trimming took off 6 bases at V and 3 bases at J, with 9 bases between the two ends. Germline CDR1 SNHLY, CDR2 FYNNEI. Here the CDR3 reads CASSGHLYEQYF. CDR3 nucleotide sequence: TGTGCCAGCAGCGGACACCTCTACGAGCAGTACTTC.

This clonotype was counted at least ten times. As DNA, the CDR3 is TGTGCCAGCAGCCAAGGTATAGGTGCAGATACGCAGTATTTT. Amino acid sequence: CASSQGIGADTQYF. J is TRBJ2-3 and V is TRBV3-1, with D hard to call. Germline V CDR1 and CDR2: LGHDT, YNNKEL (reference sequence). The V gene lost 1 base and the J gene lost 4 bases, with 9 bases spanning the gap. This CDR3 comprises 14 residues.

V and J are TRBV7-8 and TRBJ1-5; possible D gene TRBD1, 6 bases. Trimming took off 7 bases at V and 2 bases at J, with 18 bases between the two ends. Germline assignment: CDR1 SGHVS and CDR2 FQNEAQ. This CDR3 comprises 16 residues. The CDR3 sequence is CASTPSGGVGNQPQHF. DNA for the CDR3: TGTGCCAGCACCCCCTCCGGGGGCGTAGGCAATCAGCCCCAGCATTTT.